The 28 T cell receptor beta chains below were found in one sample sequenced in a study of radiation and T cells in renal cell carcinoma. The treatment is: treatment-naive control, cytoreductive nephrectomy. Profiling relied on immunoSEQ multiplex PCR, and the TCRdb table lists in-frame clones only, not all of them. The data contain about 8,900 clones, 55% to 70% of them singletons. This material consisted of tumor tissue, taken from a patient whose treatment was nephrectomy without radiotherapy. The receptors derive from a man in his sixties with renal cell carcinoma.

About this clone: Other DNA sequences of this sample code for an identical CDR3. The chain has TRBV28 and TRBJ2-7; D not certain. Deletions cut 6 bases from V and 4 bases from J, with 7 bases between. The germline gives CDR1 MDHEN, CDR2 SYDVKM. The CDR3 runs to 11 residues. CDR3 in DNA: TGTGCCAGCAGCCGACAATACGAGCAGTACTTC. Amino acids: CASSRQYEQYF.

This clone was seen a few times. The V and J genes are TRBV15 and TRBJ1-1; maybe TRBD1 (6 bases). The V and J ends lost 5 bases and 0 bases respectively, with 10 bases between them. The CDR3 has 14 residues. Germline V gene sequence: CDR1 LNHNV, CDR2 YYDKDF (reference sequence). CDR3 loop: CATSLDSMNTEAFF. CDR3 in DNA: TGTGCCACCAGCCTGGACAGCATGAACACTGAAGCTTTCTTT.

The chain combines TRBV25-1 with TRBJ2-1, with D unresolved. The germline V gene has CDR1 MGHDK and CDR2 SYGVNS. Between the trimmed V and J ends, which lost 7 bases and 8 bases, there was a span of 9 bases. The CDR3 runs 11 residues. CDR3 loop: CASTIAHEQFF. In DNA, the CDR3 is TGTGCCAGCACGATCGCCCATGAGCAGTTCTTC.

The rearrangement joins TRBV7-9 to TRBJ2-1; 7 bases fit TRBD1. The length of the CDR3 is 14 residues. V lost 5 bases, J lost 7 bases, and 8 bases stayed unmatched. Germline-derived CDR1 and CDR2 are SEHNR and FQNEAQ (reference sequence). Here the CDR3 DNA reads TGTGCCAGCAGCACCCCGACAGGGATAAATGAGCAGTTCTTC. This encodes CASSTPTGINEQFF.

The chain recombines TRBV30 with TRBJ2-5; TRBD2 might be the D (5 bases). This CDR3 contains 14 residues. The germline CDR1 and CDR2 sequences are GTSNPN and SVGIG (reference sequence). The V end was cut by 4 bases, the J end by 1 base, with 13 bases between. The CDR3 protein is CAWINPGSQETQYF. CDR3 DNA: TGTGCCTGGATTAATCCGGGGTCCCAAGAGACCCAGTACTTC.

The rearrangement uses TRBV27 and TRBJ2-5; TRBD1 matches at 9 bases. This CDR3 has 15 residues. The J segment lost 5 bases and the V segment lost 4 bases, leaving 8 bases of the junction unmatched. Germline V CDR1 and CDR2: MNHEY, SMNVEV (reference sequence). The CDR3 here is CASSSGTGGAETQYF. DNA of the CDR3: TGTGCCAGCAGTTCCGGAACAGGGGGCGCGGAGACCCAGTACTTC.

The J gene is TRBJ2-4, the V gene TRBV10-3; D uncertain. Per the germline V gene, CDR1 is ENHRY and CDR2 is SYGVKD. The CDR3 is 17 amino acids. V was trimmed by 2 bases and J by 4 bases, leaving 18 bases between them. The CDR3 spells CAISETGAGQMKNIQYF. CDR3 in DNA: TGTGCCATCAGTGAGACGGGTGCCGGCCAGATGAAAAACATTCAGTACTTC.

J is TRBJ1-2 and V is TRBV5-4, with TRBD1 identical over 7 bases. The CDR3 covers 17 residues. V lost 4 bases to trimming and J lost 4 bases; unmatched junction nucleotides: 16. Germline CDR1 reads SGHNT; CDR2 reads YYREEE (reference sequence). CDR3 sequence (DNA): TGTGCCAGCAGCCCTCAACCCAGGGGGACACACTCCTATGGCTACACCTTC. This encodes CASSPQPRGTHSYGYTF.

This clone was detected only a few times. The chain employs TRBV7-2 and TRBJ2-5; 8 positions match TRBD1. The CDR3 is 16 residues long. With V trimmed by 1 base and J by 7 bases, 11 bases remained unmatched. Germline CDR1 and CDR2: SGHTA and FQGNSA. The CDR3, as DNA: TGTGCCAGCAGCTTAGTAACAGGGGGGCCTTTAGGGACCCAGTACTTC. Its translation: CASSLVTGGPLGTQYF.

J is TRBJ2-2 and V is TRBV19; 10 bases align to TRBD1. The ends lost 4 bases at V and 5 bases at J; junction bases unmatched: 4. Germline CDR1 reads LNHDA; CDR2 reads SQIVND (reference sequence). The CDR3 consists of 15 residues. The CDR3 DNA reads TGTGCCAGTAGTACCGGGACAGGGGCTACCGGGGAGCTGTTTTTT. Residues: CASSTGTGATGELFF.

The genes are TRBV4-3 and TRBJ1-3, with D unresolved. Trimming removed 1 base from V and 0 bases from J, with 7 bases in between. This CDR3 has 15 amino acids. From germline, CDR1 is LGHNA and CDR2 YSLEER. This CDR3 is CASSQVYSSGNTIYF. CDR3 DNA: TGCGCCAGCAGCCAAGTATATAGCTCTGGAAACACCATATATTTT.

The rearrangement uses TRBV5-1 and TRBJ2-1; D is perhaps TRBD1 (6 bases). This CDR3 has 16 residues. Trimming took off 2 bases at V and 0 bases at J, with 12 bases between the two ends. Germline V gene sequence: CDR1 SGHRS, CDR2 YFSETQ. CDR3 residues: CASSFGQSSSYNEQFF. In DNA form, the CDR3 reads TGCGCCAGCAGCTTTGGACAGTCGAGCTCCTACAATGAGCAGTTCTTC.

The chain combines TRBV28 with TRBJ2-1, with a possible D match to TRBD1 (6 bases). V was shortened by 8 bases and J by 7 bases, with 12 bases between the two germline ends. Germline values: CDR1 MDHEN, CDR2 SYDVKM. This CDR3 spans 12 amino acids. CDR3: CASDTQGNEQFF. As DNA, the CDR3 is TGTGCCAGCGATACCCAGGGGAATGAGCAGTTCTTC.

V is TRBV19 and J is TRBJ2-1; 8 positions agree with TRBD1. The CDR3 loop spans 14 amino acids. Germline V gene data show CDR1 as LNHDA and CDR2 as SQIVND (reference sequence). Trimming removed 6 bases from V and 5 bases from J; junction bases left unmatched: 6. The CDR3, as DNA: TGTGCCAGTAGCAGGGCAGGGGGCCACAATGAGCAGTTCTTC. This translates into CASSRAGGHNEQFF. Complete variable domain (other parts from reference TRBV19 and TRBJ2-1): DGGITQSPKYLFRKEGQNVTLSCEQNLNHDAMYWYRQDPGQGLRLIYYSQIVNDFQKGDIAEGYSVSREKKESFPLTVTSAQKNPTAFYLCASSRAGGHNEQFFGPGTRLTVL.

The chain employs TRBV28 and TRBJ1-1; the D is unclear. The CDR3 covers 15 residues. Trimming left V 2 bases short and J 4 bases short, with 14 bases between. Germline CDR1 MDHEN, CDR2 SYDVKM. CDR3 sequence: CASSLVLGEGTEAFF. In nucleotides, the CDR3 is TGTGCCAGCAGTTTAGTATTGGGCGAGGGCACTGAAGCTTTCTTT.

The rearrangement joins TRBV4-1 to TRBJ2-7, with 9 bases that match TRBD1. Germline CDR1 MGHRA, CDR2 YSYEKL. V lost 2 bases to trimming and J lost 7 bases; unmatched junction nucleotides: 9. The length of the CDR3 is 15 residues. CDR3 sequence reads: CASSQPGQGFEEQYF. DNA of the CDR3: TGCGCCAGCAGCCAACCGGGACAGGGTTTCGAAGAGCAGTACTTC.

V gene TRBV11-2 combines with J gene TRBJ2-1; 8 bases are shared with TRBD2. Losses at the gene ends were 5 bases for V and 4 bases for J; bases not matched to a gene: 16. This CDR3 comprises 18 residues. Germline loops: CDR1 SGHAT, CDR2 FQNNGV. The CDR3 loop is CASSPVGAGGLLYNEQFF. Written as DNA, the CDR3 is TGTGCCAGCAGCCCCGTTGGGGCGGGAGGTCTCCTTTACAATGAGCAGTTCTTC.

The chain uses TRBV7-3 and TRBJ2-7; 12 bases are a match to TRBD1. After removal of 5 bases from V and 5 bases from J, the junction contained 7 bases not matched to a gene. This CDR3 spans 15 amino acids. The germline V gene has CDR1 SGHTA and CDR2 FQGTGA. The CDR3 DNA reads TGTGCCAGCAGCCCGGCCGGGACAGGGGGCCACGAGCAGTACTTC. It is translated as CASSPAGTGGHEQYF.

The chain carries TRBV6-1 and TRBJ2-5; D is undetermined. Germline CDR1 and CDR2: MNHNS and SASEGT. The CDR3 covers 11 residues. V was pared by 6 bases and J by 5 bases, with 7 bases between. CDR3 sequence reads: CASRGWETQYF. The CDR3 region has the DNA TGTGCCAGCAGGGGCTGGGAGACCCAGTACTTC.

This chain joins TRBV7-6 and TRBJ2-7; 9 bases are a match to TRBD2. This CDR3 is built from 16 residues. CDR1 and CDR2 from the germline V gene are SGHVS and FNYEAQ. V trimming: 2 bases; J trimming: 0 bases; junction bases outside the gene matches: 5. CDR3 coding DNA: TGTGCCAGCAGCTTAATGGCGGGGGGGAGCTCCTACGAGCAGTACTTC. The encoded protein is CASSLMAGGSSYEQYF.

The rearrangement links TRBV14 to TRBJ2-7, with D perhaps TRBD1 (7 bases). Germline V gives CDR1 SGHDN, CDR2 FVKESK. Trimming stripped 4 bases from V and 5 bases from J, with 15 bases between. The CDR3 spans 14 residues. The CDR3 region has the DNA TGTGCCAGCAGCCCCTGGACAGGAGGGGACGAGCAGTACTTC. Residues: CASSPWTGGDEQYF.

This chain connects TRBV5-6 to TRBJ1-1; possibly TRBD1 for D (6 bases). Germline values: CDR1 SGHDT, CDR2 YYEEEE. V lost 2 bases and J 8 bases, leaving 7 bases between the germline ends. The CDR3 runs to 11 residues. The CDR3 sequence is CASSFGQEAFF. The CDR3 DNA reads TGTGCCAGCAGCTTTGGACAGGAAGCTTTCTTT.

This chain joins TRBV7-9 and TRBJ2-7; possibly TRBD2 for D (6 bases). The CDR3 covers 12 residues. The V end lost 2 bases, the J end lost 7 bases, and 9 bases lay between the germline ends. Germline V lookup: CDR1 SEHNR, CDR2 FQNEAQ (reference sequence). The CDR3 spells CASSLSRGEQYF. Written as DNA, the CDR3 is TGTGCCAGCAGCTTATCCCGGGGGGAGCAGTACTTC.

The chain joins TRBV7-3 to TRBJ2-2; D is unresolved. In germline, CDR1 is SGHTA, CDR2 FQGTGA. Trimming took off 5 bases at V and 1 base at J, with 11 bases between the two ends. The CDR3 has 15 residues. The CDR3 loop reads CASSPVGGNTGELFF. CDR3 bases: TGTGCCAGCAGCCCCGTCGGCGGGAACACCGGGGAGCTGTTTTTT. The full variable domain, completed using reference TRBV7-3 and TRBJ2-2, is GAGVSQTPSNKVTEKGKYVELRCDPISGHTALYWYRQSLGQGPEFLIYFQGTGAADDSGLPNDRFFAVRPEGSVSTLKIQRTERGDSAVYLCASSPVGGNTGELFFGEGSRLTVL.

The chain links TRBV5-4 to TRBJ1-6; 7 nucleotides match TRBD1. Per germline, CDR1 SGHNT and CDR2 YYREEE (reference sequence). The CDR3 has 14 amino acids. V gave up 5 bases and J gave up 5 bases; unmatched junction bases: 4. The CDR3 bases are TGTGCCAGCAGGCGGGACAGAAATAATTCACCCCTCCACTTT. Its translation is CASRRDRNNSPLHF.

The chain recombines TRBV5-4 with TRBJ1-2; TRBD1 aligns across 8 bases. The junction had 7 bases not matched to a gene; V was cut back by 0 bases and J by 0 bases. CDR3 length: 17 amino acids. Germline lookup yields CDR1 SGHNT and CDR2 YYREEE (reference sequence). The CDR3 here is CASSLGPGTGANYGYTF. For the CDR3, the DNA is TGTGCCAGCAGCTTGGGCCCCGGGACAGGAGCTAACTATGGCTACACCTTC.

The rearrangement links TRBV5-6 to TRBJ2-3; TRBD2 is a possible D gene (5 bases). V was clipped by 4 bases and J by 0 bases, with 9 bases between them. CDR3 length equals 14 residues. Germline V gene sequence: CDR1 SGHDT, CDR2 YYEEEE. CDR3: CASSLTISTDTQYF. The CDR3 DNA sequence: TGTGCCAGCAGCCTGACTATTAGCACAGATACGCAGTATTTT.

The genes are TRBV7-2 and TRBJ2-1, with 10 bases matching TRBD1. This CDR3 contains 15 residues. V trimming: 3 bases; J trimming: 7 bases; junction bases outside the gene matches: 6. Germline V CDR1 and CDR2: SGHTA, FQGNSA. CDR3 sequence reads: CASSLTGGALNEQFF. CDR3 DNA sequence: TGTGCCAGCAGCTTGACAGGGGGCGCATTAAATGAGCAGTTCTTC.